This TCR beta chain stems from a study of type 1 and type 2 diabetes patients. Study in general: T cells were magnetically sorted from PBMCs as CD4+ or CD8+ subsets.

The CDR3 spans 11 residues. Trimming took 4 bases from V and 7 from J, leaving 10 bases between them. Germline-derived CDR1 and CDR2 are SQVTM and ANQGSEA. PCR was run on genomic DNA. A primer set of 30 forward and 13 reverse primers amplified the CDR3. Each CDR3 protein is one row after TCRdb ran MiXCR on the multiplex PCR reads. This table holds a few hundred thousand distinct CDR3 sequences, approximately 50% found once. Sequencing was done on a sample of peripheral blood mononuclear cells (PBMCs). The J gene is TRBJ1-1, the V gene TRBV29-1; perhaps TRBD1 as D (5 bases). The TCR originated in a man younger than 35 with type 2 diabetes. CDR3 loop: CSVVGAREAFF. CDR3 coding DNA: TGCAGCGTTGTAGGGGCGCGTGAAGCTTTCTTT.